This is a list of T cell receptor beta chains from one sample in a study of blood T cell repertoires in COVID-19. TCRdb's table, derived via immunoSEQ multiplex PCR, lists solely in-frame clones and lacks some. The sample consists of 200,000 to 250,000 clones, about four fifths of them appearing once. The sample consisted of PBMCs or T cells enriched from blood (not recorded which). Source of these receptors: an older woman who had recovered from COVID-19. Both conserved end residues are part of each CDR3. Fields, in order: J gene, D gene, clone size, V gene, CDR3 DNA, CDR3 protein. A D gene is named only where the DNA matches it firmly. Size is omitted from some rows. Given values are once, few, many or a class for expanded clones.

J gene: TRBJ1-5; D gene: .; clone size: .; V gene: TRBV21-1; CDR3 DNA: TGTGCCACCTCCGACATGACGAGAATCAATCAGCCCCAGCATTTT; CDR3 protein: CATSDMTRINQPQHF
J gene: TRBJ2-7; D gene: TRBD2; clone size: once; V gene: TRBV5-6; CDR3 DNA: TGTGCCAGCAGCTTTGGGACTAGCTCCTTAGAGCAGTACTTC; CDR3 protein: CASSFGTSSLEQYF
J gene: TRBJ1-2; D gene: .; clone size: .; V gene: TRBV7-2; CDR3 DNA: TGTGCCAGCAGCAATTTCGGGGAGGGCTACACCTTC; CDR3 protein: CASSNFGEGYTF
J gene: TRBJ1-2; D gene: TRBD1; clone size: .; V gene: TRBV19; CDR3 DNA: TGTGCCAGTAGTATCCCCACGGGACAGGCGAATGGCTACACCTTC; CDR3 protein: CASSIPTGQANGYTF
J gene: TRBJ1-5; D gene: .; clone size: .; V gene: TRBV7-2; CDR3 DNA: TGTGCCAGCAGCGTAGCGGAGGTCCGGCAGCCCCAGCATTTT; CDR3 protein: CASSVAEVRQPQHF
J gene: TRBJ2-3; D gene: TRBD2; clone size: .; V gene: TRBV10-3; CDR3 DNA: TGTGCCATCAGTGTAGGCGGGAGGGCCTCAGATACGCAGTATTTT; CDR3 protein: CAISVGGRASDTQYF
J gene: TRBJ1-4; D gene: .; clone size: .; V gene: TRBV6-4; CDR3 DNA: TGTGCCAGCAGGGACCGTAATGAAAAACTGTTTTTT; CDR3 protein: CASRDRNEKLFF
J gene: TRBJ1-2; D gene: TRBD1; clone size: .; V gene: TRBV7-2; CDR3 DNA: TGTGCCAGCAGCTTGAGGACAGGGGGGGTGGATGGCTACACCTTC; CDR3 protein: CASSLRTGGVDGYTF
J gene: TRBJ1-5; D gene: TRBD1; clone size: few; V gene: TRBV6-5; CDR3 DNA: TGTGCCAGCAATCCTCAGGGGGGTCAGCCCCAGCATTTT; CDR3 protein: CASNPQGGQPQHF
J gene: TRBJ1-1; D gene: TRBD1; clone size: once; V gene: TRBV29-1; CDR3 DNA: TGCAGCGTTGAGGGGACAGGGCTGACTTTCTTT; CDR3 protein: CSVEGTGLTFF
J gene: TRBJ1-5; D gene: .; clone size: .; V gene: TRBV5-3; CDR3 DNA: TGTGCCAGAAGCGGAGGTGATAGGGAAGTGCATCAGCCCCAGCATTTT; CDR3 protein: CARSGGDREVHQPQHF
J gene: TRBJ2-5; D gene: .; clone size: .; V gene: TRBV3-1/TRBV3-2; CDR3 DNA: TGTGCCAGCAGCCAAACAATCCAGACCCAGTACTTC; CDR3 protein: CASSQTIQTQYF
J gene: TRBJ1-2; D gene: TRBD1; clone size: .; V gene: TRBV6-5; CDR3 DNA: TGTGCCAGCAGCCCGGACAGGGGTCGGTATGGCTACACCTTC; CDR3 protein: CASSPDRGRYGYTF
J gene: TRBJ2-1; D gene: TRBD1; clone size: once; V gene: TRBV6-2/TRBV6-3; CDR3 DNA: TGTGCCAGCAGTAGACAGGGGGGAAGTATCAATGAGCAGTTCTTC; CDR3 protein: CASSRQGGSINEQFF
J gene: TRBJ2-7; D gene: .; clone size: .; V gene: TRBV6-6; CDR3 DNA: TGTGCCAGCAGTTACTCACGTCTAGTGTACGAGCAGTACTTC; CDR3 protein: CASSYSRLVYEQYF
J gene: TRBJ1-5; D gene: .; clone size: once; V gene: TRBV19; CDR3 DNA: TGTGCCAGTAGTTCCCAGGGAGGTCAGCCCCAGCATTTT; CDR3 protein: CASSSQGGQPQHF
J gene: TRBJ2-1; D gene: TRBD1; clone size: .; V gene: TRBV12-3/TRBV12-4; CDR3 DNA: TGTGCCAGCAGTCCAGGGGGCTATGAGCAGTTCTTC; CDR3 protein: CASSPGGYEQFF
J gene: TRBJ1-4; D gene: TRBD1; clone size: .; V gene: TRBV27; CDR3 DNA: TGTGCCAGCAGGGGACAGGGGTGGGGGAGGGAAAAACTGTTTTTT; CDR3 protein: CASRGQGWGREKLFF
J gene: TRBJ1-5; D gene: .; clone size: .; V gene: TRBV19; CDR3 DNA: TGTGCCAGTCTAGGGACTTGGAGCCAGCCCCAGCATTTT; CDR3 protein: CASLGTWSQPQHF
J gene: TRBJ1-1; D gene: .; clone size: .; V gene: TRBV15; CDR3 DNA: TGTGCCACCAGCAGAGGGAAAGACAGGAGAAACACTGAAGCTTTCTTT; CDR3 protein: CATSRGKDRRNTEAFF
J gene: TRBJ1-5; D gene: .; clone size: .; V gene: TRBV5-8; CDR3 DNA: TGTGCCAGCAGCACGGGGCAGGGGTATAGCAATCAGCCCCAGCATTTT; CDR3 protein: CASSTGQGYSNQPQHF
J gene: TRBJ1-4; D gene: TRBD1; clone size: .; V gene: TRBV5-1; CDR3 DNA: TGCGCCAGCAGCTTGATGCAGGGGGCGCTTGAAAAACTGTTTTTT; CDR3 protein: CASSLMQGALEKLFF
J gene: TRBJ1-1; D gene: TRBD1; clone size: .; V gene: TRBV11-2; CDR3 DNA: TGTGCCAGTTACTTAAGTACAGGGGGTGGCACTGAAGCTTTCTTT; CDR3 protein: CASYLSTGGGTEAFF
J gene: TRBJ2-7; D gene: .; clone size: .; V gene: TRBV4-1; CDR3 DNA: TGCGCCAGCAGCCAAGAGAGTAGAGGTCTAAGCTCCTACGAGCAGTACTTC; CDR3 protein: CASSQESRGLSSYEQYF